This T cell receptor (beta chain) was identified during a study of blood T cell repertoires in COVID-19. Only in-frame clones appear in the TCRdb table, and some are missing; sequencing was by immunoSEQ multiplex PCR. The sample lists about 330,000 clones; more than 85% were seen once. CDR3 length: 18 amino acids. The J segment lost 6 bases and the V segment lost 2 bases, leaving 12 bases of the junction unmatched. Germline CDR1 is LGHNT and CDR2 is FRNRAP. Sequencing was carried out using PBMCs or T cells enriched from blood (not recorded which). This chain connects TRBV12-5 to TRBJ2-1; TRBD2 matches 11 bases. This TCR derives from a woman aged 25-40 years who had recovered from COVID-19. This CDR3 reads CASGLKRTSGFNGNEQFF. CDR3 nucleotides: TGTGCTAGTGGTTTGAAAAGGACTAGCGGGTTTAACGGCAATGAGCAGTTCTTC.